These 24 T cell receptor beta chains came from one sample sequenced in a study of blood T cell repertoires in COVID-19 (dated by TCRdb to between 2020 and 2021). Preparation of the library involved the immunoSEQ multiplex PCR assay. TCRdb's version of the immuneACCESS table is confined to in-frame rearrangements and falls short of the full clone set. An unresolved V gene accounts for under half of the shortfall where checked; the remainder is of unknown origin. The sample table lists more than 85,000 clones, approximately 88% of them with a count of one. The ten largest clonotypes hold around 6% of the sample. Sequencing was carried out using peripheral blood. These receptors all stem from a woman aged 55-70 years with acute or convalescent COVID-19.

The chain couples TRBV19 to TRBJ2-2; the D gene is possibly TRBD1 (5 bases). V lost 0 bases and J 2 bases, leaving 10 bases between the germline ends. This CDR3 spans 16 amino acids. CDR1 is LNHDA and CDR2 is SQIVND in the germline V gene (reference sequence). The CDR3 DNA sequence: TGTGCCAGTAGTATAGATAGGACACCCAACACCGGGGAGCTGTTTTTT. It specifies CASSIDRTPNTGELFF.

The chain recombines TRBV6-5 with TRBJ1-1; D remains ambiguous. Germline CDR1 and CDR2: MNHEY and SVGAGI. This CDR3 spans 13 amino acids. The V end lost 5 bases, the J end lost 13 bases, and 20 bases lay between the germline ends. CDR3 sequence: CASSTTSLVFGFF. CDR3 in DNA: TGTGCCAGCAGTACCACGAGTTTAGTATTCGGTTTCTTT.

V usage is TRBV29-1 and J usage is TRBJ1-2; tentatively, D is TRBD1 (5 bases). The CDR3 contains 12 residues. Between the trimmed V and J ends, which lost 7 bases and 8 bases, there was a span of 17 bases. Per germline, CDR1 SQVTM and CDR2 ANQGSEA. The CDR3 DNA follows: TGCAGCGCCCCCTGGGGGGGGACGGGCTACACCTTC. Protein sequence: CSAPWGGTGYTF.

This clone was observed a single time. The rearrangement links TRBV5-4 to TRBJ2-2; 9 bases map to TRBD2. V was pared by 3 bases and J by 6 bases, with 6 bases of the junction left unmatched. The CDR3 is 15 residues long. The germline V gene encodes CDR1 SGHNT and CDR2 YYREEE (reference sequence). DNA for the CDR3: TGTGCCAGCAGCTCCCCCGGGACTAGCCCCGGGGAGCTGTTTTTT. Protein: CASSSPGTSPGELFF.

The V and J genes are TRBV6-6 and TRBJ2-3, with D tentatively TRBD1 (6 bases). This CDR3 region has 14 residues. Trimming took off 0 bases at V and 3 bases at J, with 7 bases between the two ends. Germline V CDR1 and CDR2: MNHNY, SVGAGI (reference sequence). The CDR3 region has the DNA TGTGCCAGCAGTTACTCGGGACAAACAGATACGCAGTATTTT. Translated: CASSYSGQTDTQYF.

V is TRBV29-1 and J is TRBJ2-1; 7 bases are shared with TRBD2. Per the germline V gene, CDR1 is SQVTM and CDR2 is ANQGSEA. This CDR3 is 15 amino acids long. Germline trimming cut 4 bases from V and 4 bases from J; bases unmatched to any gene: 10. The CDR3 nucleotides are TGCAGCGTTGCCCCCGGGACTAACCGTTACAATGAGCAGTTCTTC. This encodes CSVAPGTNRYNEQFF.

The chain has TRBV6-1 and TRBJ1-6; TRBD1 matches 7 bases. The germline gives CDR1 MNHNS, CDR2 SASEGT. This CDR3 spans 12 amino acids. Germline trimming cut 6 bases from V and 10 bases from J; bases unmatched to any gene: 3. The CDR3 DNA reads TGTGCCAGCAGAGACAGGGAATCACCCCTCCACTTT. Translated: CASRDRESPLHF.

This clone was counted a few times. V is TRBV2 and J is TRBJ1-2; TRBD1 aligns across 8 bases. Germline-derived CDR1 and CDR2 are SNHLY and FYNNEI. Trimming removed 6 bases from V and 7 bases from J; junction bases left unmatched: 10. There are 14 residues in the CDR3. This chain's CDR3 is CASSRTQGAGGYTF. DNA of the CDR3: TGTGCCAGCAGCAGGACCCAGGGGGCGGGTGGCTACACCTTC. Filled out from reference TRBV2 and TRBJ1-2, the complete variable domain reads EPEVTQTPSHQVTQMGQEVILRCVPISNHLYFYWYRQILGQKVEFLVSFYNNEISEKSEIFDDQFSVERPDGSNFTLKIRSTKLEDSAMYFCASSRTQGAGGYTFGSGTRLTVV.

This clone was picked up a small number of times. V usage is TRBV28 and J usage is TRBJ2-1; 14 bases line up with TRBD2. Looked up from germline, CDR1 is MDHEN and CDR2 is SYDVKM. With V trimmed by 5 bases and J by 10 bases, 10 bases remained unmatched. There are 16 residues in the CDR3. The CDR3 spells CASSQGLAGVRDEQFF. The CDR3 DNA sequence: TGTGCCAGCAGTCAGGGACTAGCGGGAGTTCGTGACGAGCAGTTCTTC.

The gene calls are TRBV6-1 and TRBJ2-7, with 9 bases aligning to TRBD1. V was clipped by 3 bases and J by 3 bases; unmatched bases: 3. Germline loops: CDR1 MNHNS, CDR2 SASEGT. This CDR3 contains 14 residues. CDR3 loop: CASSETGGDYEQYF. The CDR3 DNA is TGTGCCAGCAGTGAGACAGGGGGAGACTACGAGCAGTACTTC.

The CDR3 protein is CASSWGAGTGVQETQYF. In DNA, the CDR3 is TGTGCCAGCAGCTGGGGGGCAGGGACAGGAGTCCAAGAGACCCAGTACTTC. The V call is TRBV5-4, the J call TRBJ2-5; 8 nucleotides match TRBD1. V trimming: 3 bases; J trimming: 1 base; junction bases outside the gene matches: 11. The CDR3 spans 17 residues. CDR1 is SGHNT, CDR2 YYREEE, per germline (reference sequence). Supplemented by reference TRBV5-4 and TRBJ2-5, the full variable domain reads ETGVTQSPTHLIKTRGQQVTLRCSSQSGHNTVSWYQQALGQGPQFIFQYYREEENGRGNFPPRFSGLQFPNYSSELNVNALELDDSALYLCASSWGAGTGVQETQYFGPGTRLLVL.

J is TRBJ2-7 and V is TRBV4-2; 11 bases are a match to TRBD2. Germline V lookup: CDR1 LGHNA, CDR2 YNFKEQ. Losses at the gene ends were 1 base for V and 2 bases for J; bases not matched to a gene: 1. This CDR3 has 15 amino acids. As DNA, the CDR3 is TGTGCCAGCAGCCAAGGACTAGCGGGAACCTACGAGCAGTACTTC. As protein: CASSQGLAGTYEQYF.

The V and J genes are TRBV5-1 and TRBJ2-2; 11 bases agree with TRBD2. This CDR3 region has 15 residues. Germline loops: CDR1 SGHRS, CDR2 YFSETQ. V shed 4 bases, J shed 3 bases, and the junction held 2 bases outside the gene matches. CDR3 residues: CASSKGLADTGELFF. CDR3 nucleotide sequence: TGCGCCAGCAGCAAGGGACTAGCGGACACCGGGGAGCTGTTTTTT.

V and J are TRBV10-3 and TRBJ2-7; perhaps TRBD1 as D (6 bases). The V gene lost 4 bases and the J gene lost 3 bases, with 16 bases spanning the gap. The CDR3 extends over 15 amino acids. CDR1 is ENHRY and CDR2 is SYGVKD in the germline V gene. The CDR3 region has the DNA TGTGCCATCAGTGGCCGGGACATCGGGATCTACGAGCAGTACTTC. This gives the protein CAISGRDIGIYEQYF.

A few counts support this clone. Here the CDR3 reads CASSEERGLNTEAFF. The CDR3 DNA follows: TGTGCCAGCAGTGAAGAACGGGGGTTGAACACTGAAGCTTTCTTT. The V gene is TRBV6-1, the J gene TRBJ1-1; weak D call: TRBD1 (5 bases). The CDR3 loop spans 15 amino acids. The V end was cut by 1 base, the J end by 0 bases, with 9 bases between. Germline V gene data show CDR1 as MNHNS and CDR2 as SASEGT.

The J gene is TRBJ2-1, the V gene TRBV3-1 (or the pseudogene TRBV3-2); 12 bases match TRBD1. Unmatched junction bases numbered 9, after V lost 6 bases and J lost 9 bases. This CDR3 is built from 15 residues. The germline CDR1 and CDR2 sequences are LGHDT and YNNKEL (reference sequence). CDR3 in DNA: TGTGCCAGCAGAATGTTTGGGACAGGGGGCGGTGAGCAGTTCTTC. This encodes CASRMFGTGGGEQFF.

This clone has just one count. The CDR3, as DNA: TGTGCCAGCAGTAGGACAGTCCCCAACACTGAAGCTTTCTTT. Translation gives CASSRTVPNTEAFF. The rearrangement links TRBV2 to TRBJ1-1, with D tentatively TRBD1 (6 bases). This CDR3 has 14 amino acids. The germline CDR1 and CDR2 sequences are SNHLY and FYNNEI. V lost 5 bases to trimming and J lost 2 bases, with 12 bases between them.

The chain employs TRBV7-9 and TRBJ2-7, with D possibly being TRBD2 (5 bases). CDR3 size: 14 residues. V lost 8 bases and J lost 2, with 16 bases in between. The V gene's germline CDR1 is SEHNR and CDR2 FQNEAQ (reference sequence). As DNA, the CDR3 is TGTGCCAGCGGGGATCCGGGGTCCCCCTACGAGCAGTACTTC. As protein: CASGDPGSPYEQYF.

The rearrangement joins TRBV5-8 to TRBJ2-1; 8 bases are a match to TRBD1. The trim removed 6 bases at V and 3 bases at J, leaving 14 bases unmatched. This CDR3 region has 17 residues. Germline V gene lookup returns CDR1 SGHTS and CDR2 YDEGEE. As DNA, the CDR3 is TGTGCCAGCACCACGACTTGGGGACAGGAGTTCTACAATGAGCAGTTCTTC. Amino acid sequence: CASTTTWGQEFYNEQFF.

The chain couples TRBV6-2 or TRBV6-3 to TRBJ2-3; D not resolved. CDR3 length: 15 amino acids. Trimming took off 2 bases at V and 2 bases at J, with 11 bases between the two ends. Germline loops: CDR1 MNHEY, CDR2 SVGEGT. The CDR3 DNA is TGTGCCAGCAGTTACGAGGCGACTCTCACAGATACGCAGTATTTT. Protein product: CASSYEATLTDTQYF.

DNA of the CDR3: TGTGCCAGCACCGTGGCAGACTCCTACGAGCAGTACTTC. This translates into CASTVADSYEQYF. The chain uses TRBV2 and TRBJ2-7; D call uncertain. This CDR3 has 13 residues. Germline assignment: CDR1 SNHLY and CDR2 FYNNEI. Trimming pared 7 bases from V and 0 bases from J, leaving 10 bases between.

V usage is TRBV7-9 and J usage is TRBJ2-1; 9 nucleotides line up with TRBD1. Germline V gene sequence: CDR1 SEHNR, CDR2 FQNEAQ (reference sequence). The CDR3 loop spans 17 amino acids. The V gene end was trimmed by 4 bases and the J gene end by 6 bases; junction bases not matched to a gene: 13. CDR3: CASSSGLGTGTGNEQFF. DNA of the CDR3: TGTGCCAGCAGCTCGGGTCTGGGGACAGGGACTGGCAATGAGCAGTTCTTC.

In nucleotides, the CDR3 is TGTGCCAGCAGTGAAGCATATAGAGCAACTAATGAAAAACTGTTTTTT. Its translation is CASSEAYRATNEKLFF. The chain carries TRBV6-1 and TRBJ1-4; D unresolved. Germline assignment: CDR1 MNHNS and CDR2 SASEGT. Trimming took 0 bases from V and 0 from J, leaving 8 bases between them. The CDR3 is 16 residues long.

Here the CDR3 DNA reads TGTGCCAGTGAAGACACTAATCAGCCCCAGCATTTT. As protein: CASEDTNQPQHF. V is TRBV19 and J is TRBJ1-5; D uncertain. Trimming took 8 bases from V and 4 from J, leaving 9 bases between them. This CDR3 region has 12 residues. Germline V lookup: CDR1 LNHDA, CDR2 SQIVND (reference sequence).